This TCR beta chain was retrieved from a study of CD8 T cells in ankylosing spondylitis. Notes on the study in general: Clones that were linked to disease were CD8+ and were relatively rare in peripheral blood. Some motif variants had been reported before (in reactive arthritis synovial fluid and blood).

In the case of this clonotype: Its antigen remains unknown.

A single record per CDR3 protein comes from TCRdb applying MiXCR to the 5' RACE reads. The sample records just over 350,000 distinct CDR3 sequences, 20% to 25% being singletons. The sample taken for sequencing was blood, either unsorted or a sorted T cell fraction (not recorded which). This clonotype was obtained from a male donor with ankylosing spondylitis or in good health (not recorded which).

In nucleotides, the CDR3 is TGTGCCAGCGTCTTTCCGACTAGCGGGGGGGCGAAAGATACGCAGTATTTT. It translates to CASVFPTSGGAKDTQYF. V usage is TRBV2 and J usage is TRBJ2-3, with 14 bases aligning to TRBD2. This CDR3 is built from 17 residues. J gave up 5 bases and V 8 bases, and 12 bases lay outside the gene matches. Germline CDR1 is SNHLY and CDR2 is FYNNEI.